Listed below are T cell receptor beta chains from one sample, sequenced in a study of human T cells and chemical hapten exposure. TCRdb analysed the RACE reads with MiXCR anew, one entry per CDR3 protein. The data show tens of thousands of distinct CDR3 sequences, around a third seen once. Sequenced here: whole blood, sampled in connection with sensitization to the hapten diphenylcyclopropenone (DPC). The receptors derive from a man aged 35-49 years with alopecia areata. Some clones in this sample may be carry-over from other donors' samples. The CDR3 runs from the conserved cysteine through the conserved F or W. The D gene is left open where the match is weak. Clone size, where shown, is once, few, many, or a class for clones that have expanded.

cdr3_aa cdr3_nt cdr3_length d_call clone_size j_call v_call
CASSYDRAESTDTQYF TGTGCCAGCAGTTACGACAGGGCGGAAAGCACAGATACGCAGTATTTT 16 TRBD1 NA TRBJ2-3 TRBV6-2/TRBV6-3
CASSFRGQTTDTQYF TGTGCCAGCAGTTTTCGGGGACAGACCACAGATACGCAGTATTTT 15 TRBD1 NA TRBJ2-3 TRBV12-3/TRBV12-4
CASSLREAGELFF TGTGCCAGCAGTTTAAGGGAGGCCGGGGAGCTGTTTTTT 13 NA NA TRBJ2-2 TRBV12-3/TRBV12-4
CASSPSAGVSYEQYF TGTGCCAGCAGTCCATCGGCAGGGGTCTCCTACGAGCAGTACTTC 15 NA NA TRBJ2-7 TRBV12-3/TRBV12-4
CASSRGAFYEQYF TGTGCCAGCAGCCGCGGGGCCTTCTACGAGCAGTACTTT 13 NA few TRBJ2-7 TRBV6-2/TRBV6-3
CSAFYGRNSPLHF TGCAGTGCGTTCTACGGGCGAAATTCACCCCTCCACTTT 13 NA few TRBJ1-6 TRBV20-1
CASSTYRGEQFF TGTGCCAGCAGTACCTACAGGGGTGAGCAGTTCTTC 12 TRBD1 few TRBJ2-1 TRBV12-3/TRBV12-4
CASSPQRSEATQYF TGTGCCAGCAGTCCCCAGAGATCGGAGGCTACGCAGTATTTT 14 NA NA TRBJ2-3 TRBV6-5
CASSQEAGYEQYF TGCGCCAGCAGCCAAGAGGCGGGATACGAGCAGTACTTC 13 NA NA TRBJ2-7 TRBV4-3
CSVNRDSEQYF TGCAGCGTTAATCGGGACTCCGAGCAGTACTTC 11 NA NA TRBJ2-7 TRBV29-1
CSAYERGTEAFF TGCAGTGCTTACGAAAGGGGGACTGAAGCTTTCTTT 12 NA NA TRBJ1-1 TRBV20-1
CASSSTGQVNSPLHF TGTGCCAGCAGTTCTACGGGACAGGTTAATTCACCCCTCCACTTT 15 TRBD1 NA TRBJ1-6 TRBV6-1
CSASNRRKTNTEAFF TGCAGTGCTAGCAACAGGAGGAAAACGAACACTGAAGCTTTCTTT 15 NA NA TRBJ1-1 TRBV20-1
CASRDRYSGDTEAFF TGTGCCAGCAGGGACAGGTACTCAGGAGACACTGAAGCTTTCTTT 15 TRBD1 NA TRBJ1-1 TRBV6-1
CASSHWAGSSGANVLTF TGTGCCAGCAGCCACTGGGCAGGAAGCTCTGGGGCCAACGTCCTGACTTTC 17 NA NA TRBJ2-6 TRBV3-1
CASSPDSPITSNQPQHF TGTGCCAGCAGCCCGGACAGTCCGATTACTAGCAATCAGCCCCAGCATTTT 17 NA NA TRBJ1-5 TRBV7-8
CASSLNRAKNTEAFF TGTGCCAGCAGCTTGAACAGGGCTAAGAACACTGAAGCTTTCTTT 15 NA NA TRBJ1-1 TRBV7-2
CSARRQGSNQPQHF TGCAGTGCGCGACGACAGGGTAGCAATCAGCCCCAGCATTTT 14 TRBD1 NA TRBJ1-5 TRBV20-1
CASSPLLAAISYNEQFF TGTGCCAGCAGCCCGCTACTAGCTGCCATCTCCTACAATGAGCAGTTCTTC 17 NA NA TRBJ2-1 TRBV5-6
CASSSGTSPNNEQFF TGTGCCAGCAGCTCAGGGACTAGTCCTAACAATGAGCAGTTCTTC 15 TRBD2 few TRBJ2-1 TRBV11-2
CASSLVSQETQYF TGTGCCAGCAGTTTAGTTAGCCAAGAGACCCAGTACTTC 13 NA few TRBJ2-5 TRBV12-3/TRBV12-4
CASSVDNSGANVLTF TGTGCCAGCAGCGTGGACAACTCTGGGGCCAACGTCCTGACTTTC 15 NA few TRBJ2-6 TRBV2
CASSLGDYNEQFF TGTGCCAGCAGCTTAGGGGACTACAATGAGCAGTTCTTC 13 NA NA TRBJ2-1 TRBV7-3
CASSSYSQETQYF TGTGCCAGCAGCTCATACAGCCAAGAGACCCAGTACTTC 13 NA few TRBJ2-5 TRBV5-4
CSATGTGGTEAFF TGCAGTGCTACCGGGACAGGGGGAACTGAAGCTTTCTTT 13 TRBD1 NA TRBJ1-1 TRBV20-1
CASSFVPTSGANVLTF TGTGCCAGCAGCTTTGTCCCCACCTCTGGGGCCAACGTCCTGACTTTC 16 NA NA TRBJ2-6 TRBV7-2
CATSGVGWTTSSTEQFF TGTGCCACCAGTGGGGTGGGTTGGACAACTTCATCCACTGAGCAGTTCTTC 17 NA NA TRBJ2-1 TRBV24-1
CASSVLAGRTDTQYF TGTGCCAGCAGTGTACTAGCGGGGCGCACAGATACGCAGTATTTT 15 TRBD2 NA TRBJ2-3 TRBV12-3/TRBV12-4
CASSYVFRDRDNNEQFF TGTGCCAGCAGTTACGTTTTCCGGGACAGGGACAACAATGAGCAGTTCTTC 17 TRBD1 NA TRBJ2-1 TRBV5-6
CASSLWPGGDSPLHF TGTGCCAGCAGTTTATGGCCAGGGGGGGATTCACCCCTCCACTTT 15 TRBD1 few TRBJ1-6 TRBV27
CASSWGTGDYEQYF TGTGCCAGCAGCTGGGGGACAGGGGACTACGAGCAGTACTTC 14 TRBD1 NA TRBJ2-7 TRBV12-3/TRBV12-4
CSASDSSYNSPLHF TGCAGTGCTTCCGACAGCTCCTATAATTCACCCCTCCACTTT 14 NA few TRBJ1-6 TRBV20-1
CASSQTGYEQYF TGCGCCAGCAGCCAGACAGGGTACGAGCAGTACTTC 12 TRBD1 few TRBJ2-7 TRBV4-1
CASTLEDTQYF TGTGCCAGCACCTTAGAGGATACGCAGTATTTT 11 NA NA TRBJ2-3 TRBV7-9
CSARGRVEGLAGTDTQYF TGCAGTGCCCGGGGGAGGGTTGAAGGACTAGCGGGCACAGATACGCAGTATTTT 18 TRBD2 many TRBJ2-3 TRBV20-1
CASSFPSTGSYEQYF TGTGCCAGCAGCTTCCCCTCGACAGGGTCCTACGAGCAGTACTTC 15 TRBD1 NA TRBJ2-7 TRBV7-2
CASSLEVRDYEQYF TGCGCCAGCAGCTTGGAGGTGAGGGACTACGAGCAGTACTTC 14 NA NA TRBJ2-7 TRBV5-1
CASASSYNEQFF TGTGCCAGTGCAAGCTCCTACAATGAGCAGTTCTTC 12 NA NA TRBJ2-1 TRBV6-6
CASSSPRQAEQYF TGTGCCAGCAGCTCGCCTCGACAGGCTGAGCAGTACTTC 13 NA NA TRBJ2-7 TRBV7-8
CASSVGGFDSPLHF TGTGCCAGCAGCGTAGGAGGGTTTGATTCACCCCTCCACTTT 14 NA once TRBJ1-6 TRBV9
CASSPGNEQFF TGTGCCAGCAGCCCTGGCAATGAGCAGTTCTTC 11 NA NA TRBJ2-1 TRBV12-3/TRBV12-4
CSARSLPGPSPDTQYF TGCAGTGCTAGATCGTTACCGGGACCTAGTCCAGATACGCAGTATTTT 16 NA NA TRBJ2-3 TRBV20-1
CASSQEGLAGGGGTDTQYF TGTGCCAGCAGCCAAGAGGGACTAGCGGGAGGGGGTGGCACAGATACGCAGTATTTT 19 TRBD2 many TRBJ2-3 TRBV4-2
CASSEGARGPDTQYF TGCGCCAGCAGTGAGGGAGCGAGGGGGCCAGATACGCAGTATTTT 15 TRBD1 NA TRBJ2-3 TRBV10-2
CASLAGGGHNEQFF TGTGCCAGTTTAGCGGGAGGGGGCCACAATGAGCAGTTCTTC 14 TRBD2 NA TRBJ2-1 TRBV28